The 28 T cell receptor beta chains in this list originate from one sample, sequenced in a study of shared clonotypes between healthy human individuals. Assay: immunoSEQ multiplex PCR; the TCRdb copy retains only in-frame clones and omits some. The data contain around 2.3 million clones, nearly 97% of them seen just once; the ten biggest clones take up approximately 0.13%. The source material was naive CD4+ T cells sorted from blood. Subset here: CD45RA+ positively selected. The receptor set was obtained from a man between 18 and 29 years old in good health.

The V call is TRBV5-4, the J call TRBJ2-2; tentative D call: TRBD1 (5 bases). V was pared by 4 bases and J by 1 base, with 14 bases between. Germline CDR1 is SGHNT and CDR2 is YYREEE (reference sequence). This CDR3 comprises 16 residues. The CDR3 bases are TGTGCCAGCAGCGGCCCCCAGGGTGGGAACACCGGGGAGCTGTTTTTT. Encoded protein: CASSGPQGGNTGELFF.

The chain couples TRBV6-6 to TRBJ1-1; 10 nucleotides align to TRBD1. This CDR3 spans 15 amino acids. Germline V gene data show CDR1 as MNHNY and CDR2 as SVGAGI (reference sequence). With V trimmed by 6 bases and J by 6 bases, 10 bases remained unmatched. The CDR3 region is CASSHDRGPSAEAFF. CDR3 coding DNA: TGTGCCAGCAGCCACGACAGGGGGCCTAGCGCTGAAGCTTTCTTT.

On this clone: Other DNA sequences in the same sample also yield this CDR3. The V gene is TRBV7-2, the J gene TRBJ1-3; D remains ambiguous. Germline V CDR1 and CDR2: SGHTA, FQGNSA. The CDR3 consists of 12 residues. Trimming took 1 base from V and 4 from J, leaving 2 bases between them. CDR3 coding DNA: TGTGCCAGCAGCTTAGAAGGAAACACCATATATTTT. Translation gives CASSLEGNTIYF.

The CDR3 protein is CASIRGPQFIYGYTF. DNA for the CDR3: TGTGCCAGCATTCGGGGCCCTCAGTTCATCTATGGCTACACCTTC. This chain joins TRBV6-6 and TRBJ1-2; possible D gene TRBD1, 5 bases. The length of the CDR3 is 15 residues. In germline, CDR1 is MNHNY, CDR2 SVGAGI (reference sequence). V gave up 7 bases and J gave up 4 bases, with 19 bases separating them.

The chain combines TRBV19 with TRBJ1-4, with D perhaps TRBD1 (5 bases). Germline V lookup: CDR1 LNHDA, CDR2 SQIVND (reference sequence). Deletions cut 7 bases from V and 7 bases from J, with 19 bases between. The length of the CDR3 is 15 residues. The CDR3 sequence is CASTDKAGGGEKLFF. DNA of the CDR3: TGTGCCAGTACTGATAAAGCCGGGGGAGGTGAAAAACTGTTTTTT.

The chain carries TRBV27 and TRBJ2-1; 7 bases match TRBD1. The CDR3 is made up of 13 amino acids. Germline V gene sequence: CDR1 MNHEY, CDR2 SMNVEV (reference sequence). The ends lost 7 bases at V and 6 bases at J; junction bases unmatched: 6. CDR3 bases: TGTGCCAGCATTCCACGACAGGGCAATGAGCAGTTCTTC. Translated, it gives CASIPRQGNEQFF.

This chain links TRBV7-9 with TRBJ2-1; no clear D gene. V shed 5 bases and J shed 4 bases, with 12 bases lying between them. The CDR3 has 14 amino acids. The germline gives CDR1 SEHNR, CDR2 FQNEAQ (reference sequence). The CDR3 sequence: CASSTLMGYNEQFF. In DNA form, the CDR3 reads TGTGCCAGCAGCACCTTAATGGGATACAATGAGCAGTTCTTC.

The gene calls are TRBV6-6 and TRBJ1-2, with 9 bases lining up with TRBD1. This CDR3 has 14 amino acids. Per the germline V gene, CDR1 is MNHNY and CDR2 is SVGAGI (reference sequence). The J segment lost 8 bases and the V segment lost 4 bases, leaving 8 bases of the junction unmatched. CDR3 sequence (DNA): TGTGCCAGCAGTTCAACGTACAGGGGGCAAGGCTACACCTTC. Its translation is CASSSTYRGQGYTF.

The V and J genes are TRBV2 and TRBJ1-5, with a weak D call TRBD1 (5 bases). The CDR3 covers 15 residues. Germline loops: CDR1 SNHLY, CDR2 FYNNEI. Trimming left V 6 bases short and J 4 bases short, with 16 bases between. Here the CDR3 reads CASRGRLERNQPQHF. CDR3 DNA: TGTGCCAGCAGGGGACGGCTCGAAAGGAATCAGCCCCAGCATTTT.

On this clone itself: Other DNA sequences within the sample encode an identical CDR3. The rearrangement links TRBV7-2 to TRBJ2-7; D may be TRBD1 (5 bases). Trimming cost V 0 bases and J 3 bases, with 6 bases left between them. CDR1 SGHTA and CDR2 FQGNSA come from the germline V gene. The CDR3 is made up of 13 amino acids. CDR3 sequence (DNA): TGTGCCAGCAGCTTAGCAAGGGGCTACGAGCAGTACTTC. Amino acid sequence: CASSLARGYEQYF.

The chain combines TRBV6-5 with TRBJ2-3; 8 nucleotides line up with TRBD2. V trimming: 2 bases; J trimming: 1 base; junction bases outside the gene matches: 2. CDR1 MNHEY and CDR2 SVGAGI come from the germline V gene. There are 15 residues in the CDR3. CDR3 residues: CASSYGRGGTDTQYF. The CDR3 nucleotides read TGTGCCAGCAGTTACGGGCGGGGGGGCACAGATACGCAGTATTTT.

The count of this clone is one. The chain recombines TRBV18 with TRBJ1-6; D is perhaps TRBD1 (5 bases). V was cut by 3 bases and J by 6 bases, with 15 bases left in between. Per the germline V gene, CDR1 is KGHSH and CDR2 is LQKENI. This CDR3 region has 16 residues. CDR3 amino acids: CASSPLFAGPNSPLHF. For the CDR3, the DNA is TGTGCCAGCTCACCGCTCTTCGCAGGGCCTAATTCACCCCTCCACTTT.

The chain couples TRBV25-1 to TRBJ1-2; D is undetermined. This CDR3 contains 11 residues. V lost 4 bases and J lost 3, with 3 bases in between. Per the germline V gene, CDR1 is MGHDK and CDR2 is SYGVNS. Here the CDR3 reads CASSGYYGYTF. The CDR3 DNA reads TGTGCCAGCAGTGGGTACTATGGCTACACCTTC.

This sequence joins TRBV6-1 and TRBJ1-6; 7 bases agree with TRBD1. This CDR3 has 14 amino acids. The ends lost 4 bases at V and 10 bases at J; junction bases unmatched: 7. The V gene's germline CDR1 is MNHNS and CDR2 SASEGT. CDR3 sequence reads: CASSARGRGSPLHF. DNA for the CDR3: TGTGCCAGCAGTGCAAGGGGGCGCGGGTCACCCCTCCACTTT.

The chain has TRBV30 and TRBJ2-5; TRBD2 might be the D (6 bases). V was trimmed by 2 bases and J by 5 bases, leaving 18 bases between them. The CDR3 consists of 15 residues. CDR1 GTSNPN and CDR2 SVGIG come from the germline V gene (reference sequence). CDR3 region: CAWSKGLTQTETQYF. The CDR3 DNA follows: TGTGCCTGGAGTAAGGGACTCACACAAACGGAGACCCAGTACTTC.

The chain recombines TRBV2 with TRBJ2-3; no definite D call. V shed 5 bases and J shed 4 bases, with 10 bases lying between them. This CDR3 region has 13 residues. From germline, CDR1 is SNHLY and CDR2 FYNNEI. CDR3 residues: CASSFAGADTQYF. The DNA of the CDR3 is TGTGCCAGCAGTTTTGCTGGGGCAGATACGCAGTATTTT.

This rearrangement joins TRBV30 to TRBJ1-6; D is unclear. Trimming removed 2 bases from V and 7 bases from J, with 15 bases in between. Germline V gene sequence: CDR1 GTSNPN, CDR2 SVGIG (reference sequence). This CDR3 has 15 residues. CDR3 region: CAWSKGGLENSPLHF. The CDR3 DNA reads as TGTGCCTGGAGTAAGGGAGGCTTGGAAAATTCACCCCTCCACTTT.

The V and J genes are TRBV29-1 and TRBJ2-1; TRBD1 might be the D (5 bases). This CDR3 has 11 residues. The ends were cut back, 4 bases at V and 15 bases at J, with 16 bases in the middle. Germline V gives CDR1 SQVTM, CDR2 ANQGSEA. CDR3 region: CSVGPQGSWFF. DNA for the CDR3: TGCAGCGTTGGTCCTCAGGGTTCCTGGTTCTTC.

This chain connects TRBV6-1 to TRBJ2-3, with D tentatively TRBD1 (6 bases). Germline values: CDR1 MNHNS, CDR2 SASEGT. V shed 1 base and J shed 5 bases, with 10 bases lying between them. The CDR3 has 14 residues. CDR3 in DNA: TGTGCCAGCAGTGAAGGTTTACAGGGAGATACGCAGTATTTT. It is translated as CASSEGLQGDTQYF.

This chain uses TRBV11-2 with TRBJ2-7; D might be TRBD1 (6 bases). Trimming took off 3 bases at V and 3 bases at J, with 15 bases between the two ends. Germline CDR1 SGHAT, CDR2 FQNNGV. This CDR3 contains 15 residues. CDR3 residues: CASSFGQSVVYEQYF. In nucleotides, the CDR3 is TGTGCCAGCAGCTTCGGACAGTCGGTCGTCTACGAGCAGTACTTC.

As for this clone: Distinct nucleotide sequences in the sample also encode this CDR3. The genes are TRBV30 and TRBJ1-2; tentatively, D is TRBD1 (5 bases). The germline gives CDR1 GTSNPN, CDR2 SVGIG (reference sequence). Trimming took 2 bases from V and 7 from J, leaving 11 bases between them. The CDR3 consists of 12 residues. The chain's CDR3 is CAWSRTGRGYTF. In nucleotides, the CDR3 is TGTGCCTGGAGTAGAACAGGTCGTGGCTACACCTTC.

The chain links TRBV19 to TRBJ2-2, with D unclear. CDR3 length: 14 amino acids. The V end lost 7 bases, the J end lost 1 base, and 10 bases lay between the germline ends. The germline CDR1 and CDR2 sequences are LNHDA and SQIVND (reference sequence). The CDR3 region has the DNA TGTGCCAGTAAGGTATGGGAGAACACCGGGGAGCTGTTTTTT. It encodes CASKVWENTGELFF.

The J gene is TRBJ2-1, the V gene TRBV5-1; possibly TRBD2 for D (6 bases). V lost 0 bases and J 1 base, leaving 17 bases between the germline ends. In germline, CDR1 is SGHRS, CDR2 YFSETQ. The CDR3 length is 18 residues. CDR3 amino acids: CASSLVGSGTLSYNEQFF. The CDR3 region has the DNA TGCGCCAGCAGCTTGGTTGGTAGCGGTACCCTTTCCTACAATGAGCAGTTCTTC. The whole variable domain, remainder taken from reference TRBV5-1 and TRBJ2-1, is KAGVTQTPRYLIKTRGQQVTLSCSPISGHRSVSWYQQTPGQGLQFLFEYFSETQRNKGNFPGRFSGRQFSNSRSEMNVSTLELGDSALYLCASSLVGSGTLSYNEQFFGPGTRLTVL.

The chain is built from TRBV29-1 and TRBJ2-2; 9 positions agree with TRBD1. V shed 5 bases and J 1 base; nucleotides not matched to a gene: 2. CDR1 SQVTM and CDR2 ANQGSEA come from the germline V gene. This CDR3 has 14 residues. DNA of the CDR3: TGCAGCGTTACGGGACAGGGGAACACCGGGGAGCTGTTTTTT. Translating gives CSVTGQGNTGELFF.

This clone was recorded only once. For the CDR3, the DNA is TGTGCCAGCAGCTTATCTAGACTAGCGGGACAACTCAATGAGCAGTTCTTC. Translated: CASSLSRLAGQLNEQFF. V usage is TRBV7-2 and J usage is TRBJ2-1; 11 positions match TRBD2. Germline trimming cut 2 bases from V and 6 bases from J; bases unmatched to any gene: 9. The CDR3 runs to 17 residues. CDR1 and CDR2 (germline): SGHTA, FQGNSA.

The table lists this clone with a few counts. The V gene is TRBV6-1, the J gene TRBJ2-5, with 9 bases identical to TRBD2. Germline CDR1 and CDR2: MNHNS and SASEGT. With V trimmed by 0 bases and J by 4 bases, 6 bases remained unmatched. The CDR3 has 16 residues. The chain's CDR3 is CASSEASAGGGETQYF. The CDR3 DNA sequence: TGTGCCAGCAGTGAAGCATCCGCGGGAGGGGGAGAGACCCAGTACTTC.

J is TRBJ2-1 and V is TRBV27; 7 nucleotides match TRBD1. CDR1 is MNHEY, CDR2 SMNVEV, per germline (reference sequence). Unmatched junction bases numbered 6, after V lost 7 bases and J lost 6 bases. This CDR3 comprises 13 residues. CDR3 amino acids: CASIRQGSNEQFF. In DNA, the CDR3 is TGTGCCAGCATCCGACAGGGTAGCAATGAGCAGTTCTTC.

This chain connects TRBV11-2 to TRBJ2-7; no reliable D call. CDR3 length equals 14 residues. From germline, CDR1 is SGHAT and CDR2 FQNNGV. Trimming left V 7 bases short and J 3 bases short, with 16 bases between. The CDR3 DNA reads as TGTGCCAGCAAGGGTCTCAAGTTGCTCTACGAGCAGTACTTC. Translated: CASKGLKLLYEQYF.